The rows below give T cell receptor beta chains drawn from one sample of a study of CD8+ T cells in alopecia areata. This table comes from immunoSEQ multiplex PCR, and its TCRdb copy is limited to in-frame clones, with some not included. The sample yields 110,000 to 150,000 clones, about 56% seen once. The sample consisted of CD8+ T cells sorted from blood, taken at week 4, from a patient treated with tofacitinib. The receptors shown here come from a human donor with alopecia areata. Each CDR3 is given without its conserved first and last residue.

V gene	J gene	CDR3 protein
TRBV11-2	TRBJ1-2	ASSSPRQSYGYT
TRBV27	TRBJ1-1	ASSFRKDTEAF
TRBV30	TRBJ1-5	AWSDIANQPQH
TRBV5-1	TRBJ2-6	ASSFGAGANVLT
TRBV4-3	TRBJ2-1	ASSQDGMPHEYNEQF
TRBV5-1	TRBJ2-7	ASSFSRLPDEQY
TRBV7-9	TRBJ2-1	ASSRQSNEQF
TRBV5-1	TRBJ1-2	ASSPKQGTSYHGYT
TRBV30	TRBJ2-7	AWRGVSSYEQY
TRBV7-2	TRBJ1-1	ASSLIGSLNTEAF
TRBV29-1	TRBJ2-1	SGIDRASYNEQF
TRBV6-5	TRBJ1-6	ASSLPSSYNSPLH
TRBV5-6	TRBJ1-2	ASRRGTGLTGYT
TRBV29-1	TRBJ1-1	SVGAGYLEAF
TRBV13	TRBJ2-1	ASSSGQGYNEQF
TRBV7-9	TRBJ1-4	ASSGTTPTGGANEKLF
TRBV30	TRBJ1-2	AWSVTNNYGYT
TRBV7-9	TRBJ2-1	ASPSRTNEQF
TRBV7-9	TRBJ1-5	ASSLAGAGNQPQH
TRBV2	TRBJ1-2	ASADRPPIYGYT
TRBV10-3	TRBJ2-5	ASHGTVEETQY
TRBV7-9	TRBJ2-1	AIPMRGGHNEQF
TRBV19	TRBJ1-5	ASSYRDVGQPQH
TRBV30	TRBJ1-1	AWSVDQNTEAF
TRBV5-1	TRBJ2-1	ASSLRGTGSNEQF